Listed below are T cell receptor beta chains from one sample, sequenced in a study of blood T cell repertoires in COVID-19. Assay: immunoSEQ multiplex PCR; the TCRdb copy retains only in-frame clones and omits some. The sample carries approximately 84,000 clones, around four fifths recorded once. Input material: peripheral blood. These receptors were obtained from a human donor in a cohort sampled during active COVID-19. Each CDR3 is given with its conserved first and last residue.

v_call: TRBV9; j_call: TRBJ2-7; cdr3_aa: CASSVVARGQSSYEQYF
v_call: TRBV5-1; j_call: TRBJ2-1; cdr3_aa: CASRDFNEQFF
v_call: TRBV5-8; j_call: TRBJ2-7; cdr3_aa: CASSLNHLGYEQYF
v_call: TRBV6-2/TRBV6-3; j_call: TRBJ1-2; cdr3_aa: CASSRNGGQGYGYTF
v_call: TRBV30; j_call: TRBJ1-4; cdr3_aa: CACTGTGNEKLFF
v_call: TRBV5-6; j_call: TRBJ1-2; cdr3_aa: CASTSDRGNGYTF
v_call: TRBV5-1; j_call: TRBJ2-1; cdr3_aa: CASSLQLAGGQNEQFF
v_call: TRBV20-1; j_call: TRBJ2-7; cdr3_aa: CSARSSGSQYF
v_call: TRBV18; j_call: TRBJ1-2; cdr3_aa: CASSRTGGARNYGYTF
v_call: TRBV6-1; j_call: TRBJ2-1; cdr3_aa: CASSVPLGTSGIRSYNEQFF
v_call: TRBV19; j_call: TRBJ2-1; cdr3_aa: CASSIATGLWNEQFF
v_call: TRBV30; j_call: TRBJ1-6; cdr3_aa: CAWSVLAGNSPLHF
v_call: TRBV11-3; j_call: TRBJ2-7; cdr3_aa: CASSDRTGSDEQYF
v_call: TRBV19; j_call: TRBJ1-2; cdr3_aa: CASSITWTGVDYGYTF
v_call: TRBV24-1; j_call: TRBJ2-3; cdr3_aa: CATSTPSTDTQYF
v_call: TRBV3-1/TRBV3-2; j_call: TRBJ2-1; cdr3_aa: CASSLPMGGSSYNEQFF
v_call: TRBV4-3; j_call: TRBJ2-7; cdr3_aa: CASSPGRGQGISEQYF
v_call: TRBV3-1/TRBV3-2; j_call: TRBJ1-2; cdr3_aa: CASSQANRVRSDGYTF
v_call: TRBV4-1; j_call: TRBJ1-5; cdr3_aa: CASSLTGFNQPQHF
v_call: TRBV13; j_call: TRBJ2-7; cdr3_aa: CASSLKAEQYF
v_call: TRBV6-5; j_call: TRBJ2-3; cdr3_aa: CASSYLGDRADTQYF
v_call: TRBV2; j_call: TRBJ2-7; cdr3_aa: CASTGETGAYEQYF
v_call: TRBV28; j_call: TRBJ1-3; cdr3_aa: CASSPPYGQGSVDTIYF
v_call: TRBV5-1; j_call: TRBJ2-2; cdr3_aa: CASSPQGSGNTGELFF
v_call: TRBV27; j_call: TRBJ2-3; cdr3_aa: CASTIPGTFSPGDTQYF
v_call: TRBV4-1; j_call: TRBJ1-5; cdr3_aa: CASSQGRENQPQHF
v_call: TRBV28; j_call: TRBJ2-7; cdr3_aa: CASSLLPGLAGGEQYF
v_call: TRBV28; j_call: TRBJ1-1; cdr3_aa: CASSSSRDRAWNTEAFF
v_call: TRBV30; j_call: TRBJ1-6; cdr3_aa: CAWSAATGTSLNSPLHF
v_call: TRBV5-1; j_call: TRBJ2-1; cdr3_aa: CASSFLGGEQFF
v_call: TRBV30; j_call: TRBJ1-3; cdr3_aa: CAWSGGVEAGNTIYF
v_call: TRBV7-9; j_call: TRBJ1-2; cdr3_aa: CASSRVHRGFNYGYTF
v_call: TRBV5-6; j_call: TRBJ2-1; cdr3_aa: CASSAGTSGTYSSYNEQFF
v_call: TRBV20-1; j_call: TRBJ1-1; cdr3_aa: CSASRTGAPDTEAFF
v_call: TRBV4-1; j_call: TRBJ1-6; cdr3_aa: CASSQDLAGADNSPLHF
v_call: TRBV11-3; j_call: TRBJ2-5; cdr3_aa: CASSSGASGSGETQYF
v_call: TRBV5-6; j_call: TRBJ1-4; cdr3_aa: CASSSAVGAGEKLFF
v_call: TRBV6-5; j_call: TRBJ2-1; cdr3_aa: CASSPVGSDYNEQFF
v_call: TRBV5-1; j_call: TRBJ2-5; cdr3_aa: CASSFGVQETQYF
v_call: TRBV5-1; j_call: TRBJ2-7; cdr3_aa: CASSPSGSSYEQYF
v_call: TRBV2; j_call: TRBJ2-1; cdr3_aa: CASRLTLAGEVEQFF
v_call: TRBV11-3; j_call: TRBJ1-1; cdr3_aa: CASSFVSEAEAFF
v_call: TRBV2; j_call: TRBJ2-2; cdr3_aa: CASSERQITGELFF
v_call: TRBV5-4; j_call: TRBJ2-7; cdr3_aa: CASSIPLEYEQYF
v_call: TRBV10-1; j_call: TRBJ1-4; cdr3_aa: CASSESGQGREGTPEKLFF
v_call: TRBV5-1; j_call: TRBJ2-7; cdr3_aa: CASSPITDRGEQYF
v_call: TRBV6-1; j_call: TRBJ1-5; cdr3_aa: CASSKARCNQPQHF
v_call: TRBV10-3; j_call: TRBJ2-5; cdr3_aa: CAIGLAGSRSQYF
v_call: TRBV6-5; j_call: TRBJ1-5; cdr3_aa: CASIQGVYGPQHF
v_call: TRBV7-3; j_call: TRBJ2-1; cdr3_aa: CASSSRGTGLSYNEQFF
v_call: TRBV19; j_call: TRBJ2-1; cdr3_aa: CASSLHNEQFF
v_call: TRBV14; j_call: TRBJ1-1; cdr3_aa: CASSHSRRMNTEAFF
v_call: TRBV7-9; j_call: TRBJ1-4; cdr3_aa: CASSSHRDRGRGEKLFF
v_call: TRBV4-1; j_call: TRBJ1-2; cdr3_aa: CASSQERVYGYTF
v_call: TRBV29-1; j_call: TRBJ2-1; cdr3_aa: CSAPRGPYGYNEQFF
v_call: TRBV10-2; j_call: TRBJ2-1; cdr3_aa: CASRDRPGLAGASSYNEQFF
v_call: TRBV19; j_call: TRBJ2-7; cdr3_aa: CASSSEYEQYF
v_call: TRBV12-3/TRBV12-4; j_call: TRBJ1-2; cdr3_aa: CASSGPTGGGYTF
v_call: TRBV15; j_call: TRBJ2-1; cdr3_aa: CATAPGVSPTYNEQFF
v_call: TRBV27; j_call: TRBJ2-3; cdr3_aa: CASSLLALGDTQYF